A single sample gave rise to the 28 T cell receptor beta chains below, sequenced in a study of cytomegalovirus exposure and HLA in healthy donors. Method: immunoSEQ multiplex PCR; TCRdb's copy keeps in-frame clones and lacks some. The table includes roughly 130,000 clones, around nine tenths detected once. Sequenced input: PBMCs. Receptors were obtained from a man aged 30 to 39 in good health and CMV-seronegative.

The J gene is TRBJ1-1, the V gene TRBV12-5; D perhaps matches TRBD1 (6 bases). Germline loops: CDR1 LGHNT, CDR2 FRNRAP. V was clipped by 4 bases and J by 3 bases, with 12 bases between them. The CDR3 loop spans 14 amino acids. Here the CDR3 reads CASGWGREDTEAFF. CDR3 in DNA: TGTGCTAGTGGTTGGGGGCGAGAGGACACTGAAGCTTTCTTT.

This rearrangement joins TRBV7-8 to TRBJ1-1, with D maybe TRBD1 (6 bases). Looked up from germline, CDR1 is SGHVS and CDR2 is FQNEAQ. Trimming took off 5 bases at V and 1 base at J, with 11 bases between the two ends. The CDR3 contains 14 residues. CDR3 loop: CASSRKTGNTEAFF. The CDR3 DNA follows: TGTGCCAGCAGCCGGAAGACAGGGAACACTGAAGCTTTCTTT.

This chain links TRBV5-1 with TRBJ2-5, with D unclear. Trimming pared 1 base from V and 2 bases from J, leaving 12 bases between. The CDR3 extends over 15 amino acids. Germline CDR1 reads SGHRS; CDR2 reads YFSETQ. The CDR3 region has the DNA TGCGCCAGCAGCTTGTTAATACAGACACAAGAGACCCAGTACTTC. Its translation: CASSLLIQTQETQYF.

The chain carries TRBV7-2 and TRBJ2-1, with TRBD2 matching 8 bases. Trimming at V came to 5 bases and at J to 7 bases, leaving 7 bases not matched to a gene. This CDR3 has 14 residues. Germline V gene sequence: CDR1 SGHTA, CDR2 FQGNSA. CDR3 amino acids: CASSLSGTVNEQFF. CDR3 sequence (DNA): TGTGCCAGCAGCCTTAGCGGGACCGTGAATGAGCAGTTCTTC.

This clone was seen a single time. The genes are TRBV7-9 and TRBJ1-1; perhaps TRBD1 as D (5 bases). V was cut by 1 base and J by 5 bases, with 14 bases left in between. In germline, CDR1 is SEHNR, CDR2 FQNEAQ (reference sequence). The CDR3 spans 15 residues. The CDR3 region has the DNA TGTGCCAGCAGCTTAGACGGTGGGGCCATGACTGAAGCTTTCTTT. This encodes CASSLDGGAMTEAFF. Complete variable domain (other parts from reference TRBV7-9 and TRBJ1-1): DTGVSQNPRHKITKRGQNVTFRCDPISEHNRLYWYRQTLGQGPEFLTYFQNEAQLEKSRLLSDRFSAERPKGSFSTLEIQRTEQGDSAMYLCASSLDGGAMTEAFFGQGTRLTVV.

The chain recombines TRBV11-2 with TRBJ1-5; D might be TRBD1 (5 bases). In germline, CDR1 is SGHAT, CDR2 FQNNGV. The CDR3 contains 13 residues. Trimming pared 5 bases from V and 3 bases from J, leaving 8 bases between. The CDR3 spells CASSKGANQPQHF. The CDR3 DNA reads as TGTGCCAGCAGCAAAGGGGCCAATCAGCCCCAGCATTTT. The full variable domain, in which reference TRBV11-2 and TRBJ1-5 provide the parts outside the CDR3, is EAGVAQSPRYKIIEKRQSVAFWCNPISGHATLYWYQQILGQGPKLLIQFQNNGVVDDSQLPKDRFSAERLKGVDSTLKIQPAKLEDSAVYLCASSKGANQPQHFGDGTRLSIL.

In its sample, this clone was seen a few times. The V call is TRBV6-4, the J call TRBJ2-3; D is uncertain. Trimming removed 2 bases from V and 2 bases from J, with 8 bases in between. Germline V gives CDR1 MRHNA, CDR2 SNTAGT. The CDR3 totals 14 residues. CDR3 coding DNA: TGTGCCAGCAGTGACAGCGCTTCCACAGATACGCAGTATTTT. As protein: CASSDSASTDTQYF.

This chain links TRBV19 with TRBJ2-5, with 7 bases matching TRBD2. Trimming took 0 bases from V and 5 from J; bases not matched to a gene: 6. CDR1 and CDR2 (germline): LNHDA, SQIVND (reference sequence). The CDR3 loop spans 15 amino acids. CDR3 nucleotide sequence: TGTGCCAGTAGTATAGACAACCCCGGGGGGGAGACCCAGTACTTC. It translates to CASSIDNPGGETQYF.

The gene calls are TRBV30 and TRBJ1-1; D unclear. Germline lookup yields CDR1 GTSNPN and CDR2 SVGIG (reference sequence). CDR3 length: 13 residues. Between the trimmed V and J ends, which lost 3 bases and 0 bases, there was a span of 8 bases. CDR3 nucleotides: TGTGCCTGGAGGGGCAGAATGAACACTGAAGCTTTCTTT. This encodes CAWRGRMNTEAFF.

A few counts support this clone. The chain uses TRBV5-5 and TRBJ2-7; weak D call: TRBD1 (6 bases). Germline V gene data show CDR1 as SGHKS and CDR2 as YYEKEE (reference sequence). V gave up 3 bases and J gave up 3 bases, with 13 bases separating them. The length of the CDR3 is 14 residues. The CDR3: CASSSKGVGYEQYF. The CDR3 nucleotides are TGTGCCAGCAGCTCCAAGGGGGTCGGCTACGAGCAGTACTTC.

This CDR3 reads CATSIGGNYGYTF. CDR3 bases: TGTGCCACCAGCATCGGGGGGAACTATGGCTACACCTTC. This chain links TRBV15 with TRBJ1-2; possible D gene TRBD1, 5 bases. The CDR3 is 13 amino acids. Germline V lookup: CDR1 LNHNV, CDR2 YYDKDF (reference sequence). Trimming took 4 bases from V and 2 from J, leaving 8 bases between them. The full variable domain, completed using reference TRBV15 and TRBJ1-2, is DAMVIQNPRYQVTQFGKPVTLSCSQTLNHNVMYWYQQKSSQAPKLLFHYYDKDFNNEADTPDNFQSRRPNTSFCFLDIRSPGLGDTAMYLCATSIGGNYGYTFGSGTRLTVV.

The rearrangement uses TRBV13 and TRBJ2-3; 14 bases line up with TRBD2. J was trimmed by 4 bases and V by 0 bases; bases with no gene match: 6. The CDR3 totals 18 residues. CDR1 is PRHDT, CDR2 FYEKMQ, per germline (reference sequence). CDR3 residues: CASSLGGLAGVSPDTQYF. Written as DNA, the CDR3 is TGTGCCAGCAGCTTAGGGGGACTAGCGGGAGTCTCCCCAGATACGCAGTATTTT.

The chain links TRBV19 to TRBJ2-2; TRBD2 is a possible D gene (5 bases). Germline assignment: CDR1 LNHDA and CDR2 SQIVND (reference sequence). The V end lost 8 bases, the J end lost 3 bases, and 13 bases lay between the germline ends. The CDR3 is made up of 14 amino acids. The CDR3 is CASRRWGDTGELFF. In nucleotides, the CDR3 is TGTGCCAGTCGCCGGTGGGGAGACACCGGGGAGCTGTTTTTT. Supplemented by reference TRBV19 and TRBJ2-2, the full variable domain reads DGGITQSPKYLFRKEGQNVTLSCEQNLNHDAMYWYRQDPGQGLRLIYYSQIVNDFQKGDIAEGYSVSREKKESFPLTVTSAQKNPTAFYLCASRRWGDTGELFFGEGSRLTVL.

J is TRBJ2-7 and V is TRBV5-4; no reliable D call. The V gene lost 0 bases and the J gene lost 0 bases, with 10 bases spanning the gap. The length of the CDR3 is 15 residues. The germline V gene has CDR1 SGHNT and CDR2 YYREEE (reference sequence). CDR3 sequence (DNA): TGTGCCAGCAGCTTGGACAGAAGTGTCTCCTACGAGCAGTACTTC. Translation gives CASSLDRSVSYEQYF.

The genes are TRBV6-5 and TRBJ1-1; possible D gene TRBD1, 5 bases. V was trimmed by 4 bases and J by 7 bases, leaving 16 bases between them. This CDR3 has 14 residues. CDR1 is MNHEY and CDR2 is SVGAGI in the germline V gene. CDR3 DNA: TGTGCCAGCAGTTTCAACAGGTGGGGGGGTGAAGCTTTCTTT. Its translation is CASSFNRWGGEAFF.

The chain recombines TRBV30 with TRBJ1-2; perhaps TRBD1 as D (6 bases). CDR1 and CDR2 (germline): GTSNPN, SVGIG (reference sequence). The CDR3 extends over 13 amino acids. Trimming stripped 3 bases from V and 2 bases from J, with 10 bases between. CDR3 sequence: CAWSHTGNYGYTF. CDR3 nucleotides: TGTGCCTGGAGCCATACAGGGAACTATGGCTACACCTTC.

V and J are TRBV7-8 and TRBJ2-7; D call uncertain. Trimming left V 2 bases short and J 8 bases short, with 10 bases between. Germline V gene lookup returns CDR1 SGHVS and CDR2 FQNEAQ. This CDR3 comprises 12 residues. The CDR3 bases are TGTGCCAGCAGCTTAAAGACTTCGCAGCAGTACTTC. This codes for CASSLKTSQQYF.

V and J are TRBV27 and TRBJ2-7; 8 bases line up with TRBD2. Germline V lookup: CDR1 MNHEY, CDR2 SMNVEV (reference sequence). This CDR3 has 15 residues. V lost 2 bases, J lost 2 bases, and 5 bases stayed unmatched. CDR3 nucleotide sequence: TGTGCCAGCAGTTTAACTAGCGGTTACGCCTACGAGCAGTACTTC. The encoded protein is CASSLTSGYAYEQYF.

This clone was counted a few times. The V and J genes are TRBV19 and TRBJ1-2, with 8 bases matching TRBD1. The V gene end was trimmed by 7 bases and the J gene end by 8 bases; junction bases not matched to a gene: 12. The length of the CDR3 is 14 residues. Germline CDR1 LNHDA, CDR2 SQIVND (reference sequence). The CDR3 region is CASTLVRTGHGYTF. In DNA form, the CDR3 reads TGTGCCAGTACTCTTGTGAGGACAGGGCACGGCTACACCTTC.

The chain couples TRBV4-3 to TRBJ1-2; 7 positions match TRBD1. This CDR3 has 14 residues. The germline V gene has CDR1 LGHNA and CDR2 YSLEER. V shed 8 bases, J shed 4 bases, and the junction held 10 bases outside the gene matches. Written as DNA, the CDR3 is TGCGCCAGCGGTTCCCCGGGACAGATCTATGGCTACACCTTC. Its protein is CASGSPGQIYGYTF.

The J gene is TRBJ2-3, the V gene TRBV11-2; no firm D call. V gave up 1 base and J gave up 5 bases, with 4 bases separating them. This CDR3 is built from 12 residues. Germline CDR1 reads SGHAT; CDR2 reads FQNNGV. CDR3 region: CASSLAVDTQYF. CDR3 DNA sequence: TGTGCCAGCAGCTTAGCAGTAGATACGCAGTATTTT.

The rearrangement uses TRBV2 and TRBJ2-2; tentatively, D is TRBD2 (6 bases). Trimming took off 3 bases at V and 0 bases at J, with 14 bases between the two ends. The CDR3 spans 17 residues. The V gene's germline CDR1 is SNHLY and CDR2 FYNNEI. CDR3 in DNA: TGTGCCAGCAGTGAGGGGACTCTCCTCGCGAACACCGGGGAGCTGTTTTTT. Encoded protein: CASSEGTLLANTGELFF.

The CDR3 DNA is TGTGCCAGCACCGAGACAGGGACCTATGGCTACACCTTC. It codes for CASTETGTYGYTF. The chain uses TRBV5-6 and TRBJ1-2; TRBD1 matches at 7 bases. After removal of 6 bases from V and 4 bases from J, the junction contained 6 bases not matched to a gene. Germline assignment: CDR1 SGHDT and CDR2 YYEEEE. There are 13 residues in the CDR3.

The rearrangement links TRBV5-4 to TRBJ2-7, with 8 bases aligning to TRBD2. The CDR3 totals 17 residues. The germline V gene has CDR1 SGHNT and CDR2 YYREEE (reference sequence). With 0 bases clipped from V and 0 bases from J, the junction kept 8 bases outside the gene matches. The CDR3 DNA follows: TGTGCCAGCAGCTTGGCCCGGTACGGGAGGGTCTCCTACGAGCAGTACTTC. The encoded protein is CASSLARYGRVSYEQYF. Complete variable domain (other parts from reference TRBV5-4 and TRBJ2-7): ETGVTQSPTHLIKTRGQQVTLRCSSQSGHNTVSWYQQALGQGPQFIFQYYREEENGRGNFPPRFSGLQFPNYSSELNVNALELDDSALYLCASSLARYGRVSYEQYFGPGTRLTVT.

The CDR3 bases are TGTGCCAGCAGCCGTCAAGACGGGAATGGCTACACCTTC. Protein sequence: CASSRQDGNGYTF. The rearrangement links TRBV5-4 to TRBJ1-2; D remains ambiguous. CDR1 SGHNT and CDR2 YYREEE come from the germline V gene (reference sequence). Trimming removed 4 bases at V and 6 bases at J, with 13 bases between. CDR3 size: 13 residues. Combining the CDR3 with reference TRBV5-4 and TRBJ1-2 gives the whole variable domain ETGVTQSPTHLIKTRGQQVTLRCSSQSGHNTVSWYQQALGQGPQFIFQYYREEENGRGNFPPRFSGLQFPNYSSELNVNALELDDSALYLCASSRQDGNGYTFGSGTRLTVV.

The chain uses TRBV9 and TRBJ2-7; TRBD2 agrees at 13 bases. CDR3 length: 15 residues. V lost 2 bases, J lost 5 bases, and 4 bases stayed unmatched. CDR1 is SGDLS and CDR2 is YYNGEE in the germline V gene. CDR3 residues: CASSVGTSGIDEQYF. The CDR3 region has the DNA TGTGCCAGCAGCGTCGGGACTAGCGGGATAGACGAGCAGTACTTC. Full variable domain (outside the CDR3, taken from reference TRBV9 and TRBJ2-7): DSGVTQTPKHLITATGQRVTLRCSPRSGDLSVYWYQQSLDQGLQFLIQYYNGEERAKGNILERFSAQQFPDLHSELNLSSLELGDSALYFCASSVGTSGIDEQYFGPGTRLTVT.

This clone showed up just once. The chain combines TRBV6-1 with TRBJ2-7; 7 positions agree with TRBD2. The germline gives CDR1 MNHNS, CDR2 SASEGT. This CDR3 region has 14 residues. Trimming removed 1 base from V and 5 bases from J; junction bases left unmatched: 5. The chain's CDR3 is CASSEGGGADEQYF. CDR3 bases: TGTGCCAGCAGTGAAGGGGGGGGAGCCGACGAGCAGTACTTC.

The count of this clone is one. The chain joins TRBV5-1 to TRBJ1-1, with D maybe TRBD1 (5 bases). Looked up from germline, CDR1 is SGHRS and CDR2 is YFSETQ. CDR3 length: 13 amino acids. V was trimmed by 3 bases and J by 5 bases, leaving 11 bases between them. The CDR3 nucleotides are TGCGCCAGCAGCTCGGGGGATGGTACTGAAGCTTTCTTT. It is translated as CASSSGDGTEAFF. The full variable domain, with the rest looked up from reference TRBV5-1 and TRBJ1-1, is KAGVTQTPRYLIKTRGQQVTLSCSPISGHRSVSWYQQTPGQGLQFLFEYFSETQRNKGNFPGRFSGRQFSNSRSEMNVSTLELGDSALYLCASSSGDGTEAFFGQGTRLTVV.